A single TCR beta chain is shown here with its context. No antigen is known for it. TCRdb redid the calling of the multiplex PCR reads with MiXCR, one entry per CDR3 protein. The sample comprises 30,000 to 40,000 distinct CDR3 sequences, just over 35% of which are singletons, and 11% rests with the top ten. This record belongs to a study of breast tumors, draining lymph nodes, adjacent tissues. Study findings and constraints: Tumor T cell lymph node origin was a supported hypothesis, not proven.

The CDR3 extends over 14 amino acids. Germline CDR1 reads SNHLY; CDR2 reads FYNNEI. V lost 4 bases, J lost 2 bases, and 9 bases lay in between. The rearrangement uses TRBV2 and TRBJ2-1; D remains ambiguous. The receptor comes from a female donor with breast cancer. Some clones in this sample may be carry-over from other donors' samples. Sequences were obtained from breast tumor tissue. This CDR3 is CASSGSRAYNEQFF. CDR3 DNA sequence: TGTGCCAGCAGTGGGAGTCGCGCCTACAATGAGCAGTTCTTC.